This T cell receptor beta chain was sequenced for a study of Ad26.COV2.S vaccination and SARS-CoV-2 variants. Study-level background: A COV1001 Ad26.COV2.S trial-arm participant provided the sample. Whole-study results and caveats: The TCR-based breadth and depth measures might underestimate overall T cell responses.

Treatment specified: 15 to 20 received Ad26.COV2.S at low or high dose, single or two shots; several received placebo; per-sample allocation not given. All samples were drawn on day 63, counting from the first vaccine or placebo injection. This adult donor, from Boston, was 18-55 years old. Looked up from germline, CDR1 is SNHLY and CDR2 is FYNNEI. The CDR3 runs to 13 residues. V trimming: 4 bases; J trimming: 2 bases; junction bases outside the gene matches: 1. The repertoire was sequenced with immunoSEQ multiplex PCR; TCRdb's copy has only in-frame clones and lacks some. The table has some 320,000 clones, just over 85% seen once. This clone was seen once. Its antigen is not identified.

This rearrangement joins TRBV2 to TRBJ2-7; 8 bases align to TRBD1. This receptor was taken from a person aged 18-60 years who received the Ad26.COV2.S COVID-19 vaccine or a placebo. The sample here was peripheral blood, taken in a trial of Ad26.COV2.S vaccine versus placebo. The DNA for the CDR3 is TGTGCCAGCAGTGGACAGGGGACCTACGAGCAGTACTTC. Translated: CASSGQGTYEQYF.